Reported below is one T cell receptor beta chain. This sample stems from a study of radiation and T cells in renal cell carcinoma. The CDR3 runs 13 residues. CDR1 SGHTA and CDR2 FQGNSA come from the germline V gene. The V gene lost 4 bases and the J gene lost 3 bases, with 10 bases spanning the gap. Clones were read by immunoSEQ multiplex PCR, and TCRdb kept only the in-frame ones, dropping some. The sample carries roughly 150,000 clones, about 91% recorded once. Time point meaning: blood 2 weeks post-SBRT. The treatment was: 15 Gy SBRT to primary tumor, nephrectomy 4 weeks later. Clear cell pathology was present in this patient's renal cell carcinoma.

This sequence was found in a woman between 50 and 59 years old with renal cell carcinoma. V usage is TRBV7-2 and J usage is TRBJ2-7; D call uncertain. This specimen consisted of blood, obtained from a patient whose treatment included radiotherapy and nephrectomy. In DNA, the CDR3 is TGTGCCAGCAGCTCTGCCTGGAACTACGAGCAGTACTTC. Its protein is CASSSAWNYEQYF. The complete variable domain, with remaining parts taken from reference TRBV7-2 and TRBJ2-7, reads GAGVSQSPSNKVTEKGKDVELRCDPISGHTALYWYRQSLGQGLEFLIYFQGNSAPDKSGLPSDRFSAERTGGSVSTLTIQRTQQEDSAVYLCASSSAWNYEQYFGPGTRLTVT.